The 30 T cell receptor beta chains in this list originate from one sample, sequenced in a study of blood T cell repertoires in COVID-19. Sequencing used immunoSEQ multiplex PCR; TCRdb keeps in-frame clones, though not all of them. The sample has 270,000 or so clones; 80% to 90% are singletons. Sequenced sample: peripheral blood. These receptor sequences come from a man aged 35-49 years with acute or convalescent COVID-19.

V and J are TRBV19 and TRBJ1-1; possible D gene TRBD1, 5 bases. V lost 2 bases and J lost 3, with 10 bases in between. The CDR3 spans 14 residues. Germline V gene data show CDR1 as LNHDA and CDR2 as SQIVND (reference sequence). The CDR3 protein is CASSIRGWDTEAFF. The CDR3 nucleotides read TGTGCCAGTAGTATAAGGGGTTGGGACACTGAAGCTTTCTTT.

Worth noting for this clone: A junction boundary mismatches the germline segment, possibly from a read error. The chain combines TRBV2 with TRBJ1-2; D gene unclear. Per germline, CDR1 SNHLY and CDR2 FYNNEI. The CDR3 runs 8 residues. The CDR3 DNA follows: TGTGCCAGCAGTAATAGAATCTTC. It translates to CASSNRIF.

The DNA for the CDR3 is TGTGCCAGCAGTTACTACGGCGGAGGAGCCTACGAGCAGTACTTC. The encoded protein is CASSYYGGGAYEQYF. The J gene is TRBJ2-7, the V gene TRBV6-5, with TRBD2 as a possible D gene (5 bases). The CDR3 extends over 15 amino acids. Trimming took off 1 base at V and 2 bases at J, with 12 bases between the two ends. Germline CDR1 MNHEY, CDR2 SVGAGI.

The chain joins TRBV7-9 to TRBJ1-5; 7 bases are a match to TRBD1. Trimming cost V 4 bases and J 3 bases; bases outside gene matches: 3. The CDR3 spans 14 residues. From germline, CDR1 is SEHNR and CDR2 FQNEAQ (reference sequence). The CDR3 DNA reads TGTGCCAGCAGCTCCGGGACAGCCAATCAGCCCCAGCATTTT. Residues: CASSSGTANQPQHF.

The chain combines TRBV19 with TRBJ1-1; D remains ambiguous. Germline loops: CDR1 LNHDA, CDR2 SQIVND (reference sequence). V shed 5 bases and J shed 5 bases, with 9 bases lying between them. The CDR3 length is 12 residues. CDR3 sequence reads: CASSLRETEAFF. The CDR3 coding sequence is TGTGCCAGTAGTCTTAGAGAAACTGAAGCTTTCTTT. The full variable domain, in which reference TRBV19 and TRBJ1-1 provide the parts outside the CDR3, is DGGITQSPKYLFRKEGQNVTLSCEQNLNHDAMYWYRQDPGQGLRLIYYSQIVNDFQKGDIAEGYSVSREKKESFPLTVTSAQKNPTAFYLCASSLRETEAFFGQGTRLTVV.

This chain joins TRBV12-3 or TRBV12-4 and TRBJ1-2; possibly TRBD1 for D (5 bases). The germline V and J ends were trimmed by 0 bases and 7 bases, with 6 bases remaining between them. This CDR3 contains 12 residues. Here the CDR3 reads CASSLAGAGYTF. The DNA for the CDR3 is TGTGCCAGCAGTTTAGCAGGGGCTGGCTACACCTTC.

This chain joins TRBV12-5 and TRBJ2-1, with 12 bases aligning to TRBD2. There are 15 residues in the CDR3. Germline CDR1 reads LGHNT; CDR2 reads FRNRAP. Germline trimming cut 7 bases from V and 9 bases from J; bases unmatched to any gene: 10. The CDR3 sequence: CASALWTSGVGEQFF. As DNA, the CDR3 is TGTGCTAGTGCCCTGTGGACTAGCGGGGTGGGTGAGCAGTTCTTC.

This chain joins TRBV18 and TRBJ2-7; the D gene is possibly TRBD1 (6 bases). This CDR3 spans 14 amino acids. Germline CDR1 and CDR2: KGHSH and LQKENI. V was pared by 6 bases and J by 6 bases, with 18 bases between. CDR3 in amino acids: CASSPGHLTGEQYF. The DNA of the CDR3 is TGTGCCAGCTCGCCGGGACACCTGACGGGCGAGCAGTACTTC.

This chain uses TRBV3-1 (or the pseudogene TRBV3-2) with TRBJ1-1; D remains ambiguous. With 5 bases removed from V and 1 base from J, the gap between germline ends came to 5 bases. Germline V gene data show CDR1 as LGHDT and CDR2 as YNNKEL (reference sequence). The CDR3 has 12 residues. This CDR3 reads CASSGRNTEAFF. CDR3 coding DNA: TGTGCCAGCAGCGGTAGGAACACTGAAGCTTTCTTT.

J is TRBJ1-1 and V is TRBV5-4; D not resolved. The CDR3 extends over 13 amino acids. The V gene lost 4 bases and the J gene lost 2 bases, with 9 bases spanning the gap. Germline values: CDR1 SGHNT, CDR2 YYREEE (reference sequence). The CDR3 sequence is CASSRADNTEAFF. CDR3 in DNA: TGTGCCAGCAGCCGAGCGGATAACACTGAAGCTTTCTTT.

The chain links TRBV5-1 to TRBJ1-2; D remains ambiguous. V was pared by 0 bases and J by 4 bases, with 7 bases between. There are 13 residues in the CDR3. In germline, CDR1 is SGHRS, CDR2 YFSETQ. The CDR3 here is CASSLGLPYGYTF. CDR3 DNA: TGCGCCAGCAGCTTGGGGCTCCCCTATGGCTACACCTTC.

The chain uses TRBV5-1 and TRBJ2-7, with no clear D. The CDR3 totals 14 residues. V lost 4 bases, J lost 1 base, and 12 bases lay in between. The germline V gene has CDR1 SGHRS and CDR2 YFSETQ. For the CDR3, the DNA is TGCGCCAGCAGCCCCGGTTCTAATTCCTACGAGCAGTACTTC. This gives the protein CASSPGSNSYEQYF.

This clone was counted between two and nine times. This chain joins TRBV19 and TRBJ1-1; TRBD1 matches at 7 bases. V was clipped by 6 bases and J by 8 bases; unmatched bases: 9. The germline gives CDR1 LNHDA, CDR2 SQIVND (reference sequence). The CDR3 has 13 amino acids. DNA for the CDR3: TGTGCCAGTAGCTGGGGACAGTCTAGAGAAGCTTTCTTT. This codes for CASSWGQSREAFF.

The chain joins TRBV7-2 to TRBJ2-7, with D possibly matching TRBD2 (6 bases). In germline, CDR1 is SGHTA, CDR2 FQGNSA. V gave up 3 bases and J gave up 3 bases, with 12 bases separating them. CDR3 size: 14 residues. The CDR3 loop is CASSFTSGDYEQYF. As DNA, the CDR3 is TGTGCCAGCAGCTTCACCTCGGGGGACTACGAGCAGTACTTC.

There are many counts of this clone. CDR3 region: CASSLAVYEQYF. In DNA form, the CDR3 reads TGTGCCAGCAGTTTAGCGGTTTACGAGCAGTACTTC. The chain combines TRBV28 with TRBJ2-7, with D uncertain. V lost 2 bases and J lost 4, with 6 bases in between. Germline loops: CDR1 MDHEN, CDR2 SYDVKM. This CDR3 has 12 residues.

This chain links TRBV6-5 with TRBJ1-6; D remains unclear. V was cut by 0 bases and J by 8 bases, with 11 bases left in between. The germline CDR1 and CDR2 sequences are MNHEY and SVGAGI. This CDR3 has 15 amino acids. CDR3 region: CASSYSALRDSPLHF. CDR3 DNA sequence: TGTGCCAGCAGTTACTCGGCCTTGAGGGATTCACCCCTCCACTTT.

The CDR3 DNA follows: TGTGCCAGCAAGGGGCCGACCTACGAGCAGTACTTC. As protein: CASKGPTYEQYF. The rearrangement uses TRBV6-5 and TRBJ2-7; D is perhaps TRBD1 (5 bases). Trimming shortened V by 7 bases and J by 2 bases, and 9 bases separated the two germline ends. Germline V gene data show CDR1 as MNHEY and CDR2 as SVGAGI. The CDR3 sequence is 12 residues long.

The V and J genes are TRBV30 and TRBJ1-1; perhaps TRBD1 as D (6 bases). V was clipped by 4 bases and J by 4 bases, with 19 bases between them. This CDR3 is built from 15 residues. Germline V gives CDR1 GTSNPN, CDR2 SVGIG (reference sequence). CDR3 DNA sequence: TGTGCCTGGACCATAGGGGGACTATATAGCACTGAAGCTTTCTTT. As protein: CAWTIGGLYSTEAFF.

This sequence joins TRBV5-4 and TRBJ2-7; no clear D. V was pared by 4 bases and J by 6 bases, with 11 bases between. The CDR3 is 12 amino acids. Germline assignment: CDR1 SGHNT and CDR2 YYREEE (reference sequence). CDR3 sequence (DNA): TGTGCCAGCAGCCCGGCCCCGGGCGAGCAGTACTTC. Amino acid sequence: CASSPAPGEQYF.

By sample share, this clone is medium-sized (0.01 to 0.1%). This sequence joins TRBV7-8 and TRBJ1-6; D unclear. The germline V gene encodes CDR1 SGHVS and CDR2 FQNEAQ. The CDR3 totals 15 residues. With 2 bases removed from V and 9 bases from J, the gap between germline ends came to 14 bases. DNA for the CDR3: TGTGCCAGCAGCTTATCCGCAGGATACTTTTCACCCCTCCACTTT. Its protein is CASSLSAGYFSPLHF.

The rearrangement uses TRBV6-5 and TRBJ1-1; 9 bases align to TRBD1. In germline, CDR1 is MNHEY, CDR2 SVGAGI. After removal of 5 bases from V and 0 bases from J, the junction contained 4 bases not matched to a gene. The CDR3 covers 15 residues. Here the CDR3 reads CASSPRQGVNTEAFF. The CDR3 DNA is TGTGCCAGCAGTCCCCGACAGGGGGTGAACACTGAAGCTTTCTTT.

J is TRBJ2-1 and V is TRBV4-1, with 8 bases matching TRBD1. The CDR3 totals 16 residues. Trimming took 4 bases from V and 1 from J; bases not matched to a gene: 6. Per the germline V gene, CDR1 is MGHRA and CDR2 is YSYEKL. The CDR3 region has the DNA TGCGCCAGCAGCCGGGAACAGGGGGTTTCCTACAATGAGCAGTTCTTC. Its protein product is CASSREQGVSYNEQFF.

The V gene is TRBV29-1, the J gene TRBJ2-7; possibly TRBD1 for D (6 bases). Looked up from germline, CDR1 is SQVTM and CDR2 is ANQGSEA. The CDR3 has 14 residues. V lost 5 bases and J 3 bases, leaving 17 bases between the germline ends. CDR3 sequence (DNA): TGCAGCGTTCTGAAGAGGGGACAAATCTACGAGCAGTACTTC. It codes for CSVLKRGQIYEQYF.

This clone was found once. The V and J genes are TRBV3-1 (or the pseudogene TRBV3-2) and TRBJ2-1, with D hard to call. Trimming pared 2 bases from V and 0 bases from J, leaving 11 bases between. The germline V gene encodes CDR1 LGHDT and CDR2 YNNKEL (reference sequence). The CDR3 has 16 amino acids. The CDR3 protein is CASSQKIRFSYNEQFF. In DNA form, the CDR3 reads TGTGCCAGCAGCCAAAAGATCAGGTTCTCCTACAATGAGCAGTTCTTC.

V and J are TRBV28 and TRBJ2-5, with 9 bases aligning to TRBD2. Germline CDR1 MDHEN, CDR2 SYDVKM. Unmatched junction bases numbered 9, after V lost 6 bases and J lost 4 bases. The CDR3 runs to 15 residues. CDR3 loop: CASRPRAGGRETQYF. Here the CDR3 DNA reads TGTGCCAGCAGGCCCCGGGCGGGGGGGCGAGAGACCCAGTACTTC.

J is TRBJ1-1 and V is TRBV25-1; TRBD1 is a possible D gene (5 bases). Per the germline V gene, CDR1 is MGHDK and CDR2 is SYGVNS. The CDR3 is made up of 14 amino acids. Trimming stripped 2 bases from V and 5 bases from J, with 12 bases between. CDR3 in amino acids: CASSEDGGWTEAFF. CDR3 coding DNA: TGTGCCAGCAGTGAAGACGGGGGGTGGACTGAAGCTTTCTTT.

The chain links TRBV14 to TRBJ1-1; D is unclear. The CDR3 covers 15 residues. Trimming stripped 0 bases from V and 2 bases from J, with 10 bases between. CDR1 is SGHDN and CDR2 is FVKESK in the germline V gene. DNA for the CDR3: TGTGCCAGCAGCCAAGATAGTTCGCCCAACACTGAAGCTTTCTTT. Encoded protein: CASSQDSSPNTEAFF.

CDR3 nucleotide sequence: TGTGCCAGCAGCCCGATCGGCGGGGGGGCGAATGAGCAGTTCTTC. Its translation: CASSPIGGGANEQFF. This chain links TRBV5-6 with TRBJ2-1, with 9 bases identical to TRBD2. CDR1 and CDR2 (germline): SGHDT, YYEEEE. The V and J ends lost 4 bases and 7 bases, in that order; junction bases with no gene match: 9. This CDR3 has 15 amino acids.

The chain recombines TRBV15 with TRBJ1-2; D ambiguous. The ends were cut back, 6 bases at V and 4 bases at J, with 9 bases in the middle. The CDR3 runs 12 residues. Germline loops: CDR1 LNHNV, CDR2 YYDKDF (reference sequence). CDR3 sequence (DNA): TGTGCCACCAGTCCCCTAAGCTATGGCTACACCTTC. Amino acids: CATSPLSYGYTF.

The chain uses TRBV19 and TRBJ1-5; 7 bases map to TRBD1. Per germline, CDR1 LNHDA and CDR2 SQIVND (reference sequence). With V trimmed by 4 bases and J by 7 bases, 10 bases remained unmatched. This CDR3 contains 15 residues. The CDR3 nucleotides are TGTGCCAGTAGTACCACCCGGGACAGATGGCAGCCCCAGCATTTT. Its protein product is CASSTTRDRWQPQHF.